These 4 T cell receptor beta chains share one sample of origin, sequenced in a study of shared clonotypes between healthy human individuals. CD45RO-negative, CCR7-positively selected cells formed the naive CD8 fraction, excluding terminally differentiated effector memory CD45RA+ cells. The table came from immunoSEQ multiplex PCR; TCRdb's copy has only in-frame clones and leaves some out. The table has 650,000 to 800,000 clones, around 90% seen once. Sequenced sample: naive CD8+ T cells sorted from blood. All receptors come from a man aged 30-40 years in good health.

The gene calls are TRBV7-9 and TRBJ2-5, with D perhaps matching TRBD1 (5 bases). The CDR3 covers 13 residues. Looked up from germline, CDR1 is SEHNR and CDR2 is FQNEAQ (reference sequence). V dropped 3 bases and J dropped 5 bases, with 10 bases sitting between them. CDR3: CASSLTVRETQYF. The CDR3 coding sequence is TGTGCCAGCAGCTTGACAGTTCGGGAGACCCAGTACTTC.

V is TRBV7-9 and J is TRBJ2-7; TRBD1 matches 9 bases. The CDR3 loop spans 15 amino acids. J gave up 7 bases and V 5 bases, and 12 bases lay outside the gene matches. Germline V gives CDR1 SEHNR, CDR2 FQNEAQ (reference sequence). The CDR3 loop is CASSPGTGTYDEQYF. CDR3 coding DNA: TGTGCCAGCAGCCCCGGGACAGGGACCTACGATGAGCAGTACTTC.

The chain has TRBV28 and TRBJ1-5, with D tentatively TRBD1 (5 bases). The CDR3 loop spans 16 amino acids. CDR1 and CDR2 from the germline V gene are MDHEN and SYDVKM. The V end was cut by 3 bases, the J end by 6 bases, with 18 bases between. The CDR3 nucleotides are TGTGCCAGCAGTTTTATGTCTTCAGGGAACGGTCAGCCCCAGCATTTT. As protein: CASSFMSSGNGQPQHF. Looking up the rest from reference TRBV28 and TRBJ1-5 gives the full variable domain: DVKVTQSSRYLVKRTGEKVFLECVQDMDHENMFWYRQDPGLGLRLIYFSYDVKMKEKGDIPEGYSVSREKKERFSLILESASTNQTSMYLCASSFMSSGNGQPQHFGDGTRLSIL.

This chain uses TRBV6-1 with TRBJ1-2; D is unresolved. Deletions cut 3 bases from V and 4 bases from J, with 12 bases between. The CDR3 runs 14 residues. Germline V lookup: CDR1 MNHNS, CDR2 SASEGT. The CDR3, as DNA: TGTGCCAGCAGTGAGATCTCAAGGTCCTATGGCTACACCTTC. It encodes CASSEISRSYGYTF.